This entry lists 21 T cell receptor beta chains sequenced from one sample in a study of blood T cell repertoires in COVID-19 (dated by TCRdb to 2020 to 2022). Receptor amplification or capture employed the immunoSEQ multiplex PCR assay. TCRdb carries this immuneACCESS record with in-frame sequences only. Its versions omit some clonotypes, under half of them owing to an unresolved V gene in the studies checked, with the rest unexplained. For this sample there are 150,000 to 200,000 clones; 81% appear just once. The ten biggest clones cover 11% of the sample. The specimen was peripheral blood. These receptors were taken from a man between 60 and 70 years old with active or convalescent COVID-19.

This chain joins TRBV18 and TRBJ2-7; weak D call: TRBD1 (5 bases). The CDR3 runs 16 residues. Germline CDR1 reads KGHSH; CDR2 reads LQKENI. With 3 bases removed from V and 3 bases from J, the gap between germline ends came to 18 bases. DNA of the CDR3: TGTGCCAGCTCACCGTACGTTGGTCGGACAAGCTACGAGCAGTACTTC. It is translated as CASSPYVGRTSYEQYF.

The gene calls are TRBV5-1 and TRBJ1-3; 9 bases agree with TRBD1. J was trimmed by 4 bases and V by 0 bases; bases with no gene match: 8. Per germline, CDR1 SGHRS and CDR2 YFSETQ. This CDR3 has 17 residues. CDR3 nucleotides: TGCGCCAGCAGCTTGGGTGGAACAGGGGGCCACGGAAACACCATATATTTT. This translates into CASSLGGTGGHGNTIYF.

CDR3 nucleotides: TGCGCCAGCAGTGACCCGGGACAGGGTGTTAGGAATGAGCAGTTCTTC. Protein: CASSDPGQGVRNEQFF. The chain links TRBV10-2 to TRBJ2-1, with TRBD1 matching 9 bases. V was clipped by 3 bases and J by 7 bases; unmatched bases: 10. Germline assignment: CDR1 WSHSY and CDR2 SAAADI. This CDR3 has 16 amino acids.

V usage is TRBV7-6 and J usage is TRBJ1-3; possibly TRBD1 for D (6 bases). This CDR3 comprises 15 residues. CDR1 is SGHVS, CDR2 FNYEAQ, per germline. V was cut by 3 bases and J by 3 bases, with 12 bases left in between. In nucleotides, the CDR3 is TGTGCCAGCAGCTTGGGCGGGGGCGGTGGAAACACCATATATTTT. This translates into CASSLGGGGGNTIYF.

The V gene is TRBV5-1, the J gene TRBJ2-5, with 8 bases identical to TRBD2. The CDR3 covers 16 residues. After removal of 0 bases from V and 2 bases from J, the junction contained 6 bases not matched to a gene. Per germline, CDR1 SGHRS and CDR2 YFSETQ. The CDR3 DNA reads TGCGCCAGCAGCTTGGGAGGCGGGGGGAAACAAGAGACCCAGTACTTC. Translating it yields CASSLGGGGKQETQYF.

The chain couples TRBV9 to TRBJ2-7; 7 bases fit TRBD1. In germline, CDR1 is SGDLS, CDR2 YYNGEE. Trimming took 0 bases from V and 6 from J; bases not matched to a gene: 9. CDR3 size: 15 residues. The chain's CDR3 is CASSVEGGSPSEQYF. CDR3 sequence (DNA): TGTGCCAGCAGCGTAGAAGGGGGCTCTCCCTCCGAGCAGTACTTC.

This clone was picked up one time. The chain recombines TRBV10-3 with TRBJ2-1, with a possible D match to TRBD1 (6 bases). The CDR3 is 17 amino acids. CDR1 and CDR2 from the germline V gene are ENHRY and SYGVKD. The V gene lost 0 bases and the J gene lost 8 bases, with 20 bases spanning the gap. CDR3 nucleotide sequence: TGTGCCATCAGTGAGTCGTCAGGGGTTGGACATGAGGATGAGCAGTTCTTC. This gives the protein CAISESSGVGHEDEQFF.

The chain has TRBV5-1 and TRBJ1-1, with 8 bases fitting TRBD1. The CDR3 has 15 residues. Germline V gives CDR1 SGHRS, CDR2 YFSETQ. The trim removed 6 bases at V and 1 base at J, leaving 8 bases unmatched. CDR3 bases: TGCGCCAGCATGGACAGGGCGTTTGGGAACACTGAAGCTTTCTTT. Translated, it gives CASMDRAFGNTEAFF.

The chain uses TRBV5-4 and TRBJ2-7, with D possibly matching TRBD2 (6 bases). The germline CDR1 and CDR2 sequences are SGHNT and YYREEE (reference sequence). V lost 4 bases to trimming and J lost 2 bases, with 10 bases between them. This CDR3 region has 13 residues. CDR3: CASSRDSAYEQYF. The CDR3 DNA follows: TGTGCCAGCAGCCGGGACTCCGCCTACGAGCAGTACTTC.

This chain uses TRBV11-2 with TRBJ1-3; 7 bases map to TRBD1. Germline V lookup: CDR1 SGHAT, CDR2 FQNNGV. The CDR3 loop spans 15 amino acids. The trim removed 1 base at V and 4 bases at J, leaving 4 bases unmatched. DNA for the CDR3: TGTGCCAGCAGCTTAGGAGGGGGCAGGGGAAACACCATATATTTT. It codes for CASSLGGGRGNTIYF.

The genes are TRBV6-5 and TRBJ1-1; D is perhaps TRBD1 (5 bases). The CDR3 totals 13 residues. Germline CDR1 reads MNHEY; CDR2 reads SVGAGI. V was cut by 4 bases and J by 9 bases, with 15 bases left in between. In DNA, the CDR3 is TGTGCCAGCAGTTCGTCTAGGGGAGGCAAAGCTTTCTTT. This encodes CASSSSRGGKAFF.

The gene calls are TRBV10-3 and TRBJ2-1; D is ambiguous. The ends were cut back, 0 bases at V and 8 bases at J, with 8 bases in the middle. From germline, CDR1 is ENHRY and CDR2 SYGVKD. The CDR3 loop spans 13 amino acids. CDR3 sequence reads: CAISESIVDEQFF. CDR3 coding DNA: TGTGCCATCAGTGAGTCGATCGTAGATGAGCAGTTCTTC.

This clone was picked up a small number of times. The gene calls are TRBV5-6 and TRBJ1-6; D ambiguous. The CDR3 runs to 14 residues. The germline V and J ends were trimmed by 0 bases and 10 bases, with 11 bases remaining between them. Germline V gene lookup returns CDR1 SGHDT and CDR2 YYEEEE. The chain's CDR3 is CASSLEGWRSPLHF. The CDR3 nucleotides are TGTGCCAGCAGCTTGGAAGGGTGGAGGTCACCCCTCCACTTT.

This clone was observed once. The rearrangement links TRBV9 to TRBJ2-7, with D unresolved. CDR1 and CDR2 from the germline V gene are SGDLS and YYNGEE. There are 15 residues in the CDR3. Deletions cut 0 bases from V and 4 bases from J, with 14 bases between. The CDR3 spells CASSVGGPATYEQYF. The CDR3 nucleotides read TGTGCCAGCAGCGTAGGTGGCCCCGCCACATACGAGCAGTACTTC.

This chain's CDR3 is CASSLKGANTGELFF. The CDR3 bases are TGCGCCAGCAGCTTGAAGGGGGCGAACACCGGGGAGCTGTTTTTT. The chain employs TRBV5-1 and TRBJ2-2; possibly TRBD1 for D (6 bases). The germline V gene encodes CDR1 SGHRS and CDR2 YFSETQ. Trimming stripped 1 base from V and 0 bases from J, with 7 bases between. The CDR3 contains 15 residues. The whole variable domain, filled in from reference TRBV5-1 and TRBJ2-2, reads KAGVTQTPRYLIKTRGQQVTLSCSPISGHRSVSWYQQTPGQGLQFLFEYFSETQRNKGNFPGRFSGRQFSNSRSEMNVSTLELGDSALYLCASSLKGANTGELFFGEGSRLTVL.

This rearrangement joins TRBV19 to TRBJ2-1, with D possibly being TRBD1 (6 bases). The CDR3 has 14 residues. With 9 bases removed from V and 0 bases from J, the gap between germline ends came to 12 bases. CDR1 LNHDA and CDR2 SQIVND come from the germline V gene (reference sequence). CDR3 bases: TGTGCCAGCGGACAGACCAGCTCCTACAATGAGCAGTTCTTC. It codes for CASGQTSSYNEQFF.

In DNA, the CDR3 is TGTGCCAGCATTCGCCGGCCCCCGACTAGCGGGTCTAGCACAGATACGCAGTATTTT. Amino acids: CASIRRPPTSGSSTDTQYF. This chain uses TRBV2 with TRBJ2-3, with TRBD2 identical over 10 bases. Germline V gives CDR1 SNHLY, CDR2 FYNNEI. CDR3 size: 19 residues. V trimming: 7 bases; J trimming: 0 bases; junction bases outside the gene matches: 16.

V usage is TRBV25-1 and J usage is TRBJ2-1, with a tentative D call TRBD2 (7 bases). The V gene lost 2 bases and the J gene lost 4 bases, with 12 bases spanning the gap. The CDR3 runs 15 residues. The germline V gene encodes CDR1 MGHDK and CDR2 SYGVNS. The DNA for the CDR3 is TGTGCCAGCAGTGAAAGGGGGGGCGGTTACAATGAGCAGTTCTTC. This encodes CASSERGGGYNEQFF.

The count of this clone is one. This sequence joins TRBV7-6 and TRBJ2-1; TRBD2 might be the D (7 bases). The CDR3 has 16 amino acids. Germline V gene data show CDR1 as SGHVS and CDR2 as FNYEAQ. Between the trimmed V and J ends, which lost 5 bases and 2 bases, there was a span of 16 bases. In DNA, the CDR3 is TGTGCCAGCAGCCCCCTCGGGGGGCAAACCTACAATGAGCAGTTCTTC. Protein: CASSPLGGQTYNEQFF.

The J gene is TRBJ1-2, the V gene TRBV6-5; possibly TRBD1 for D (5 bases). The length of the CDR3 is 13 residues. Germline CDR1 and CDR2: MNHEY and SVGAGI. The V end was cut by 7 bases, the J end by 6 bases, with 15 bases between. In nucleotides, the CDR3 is TGTGCCAGCATTGTCGCCCCGGGGGATGGCTACACCTTC. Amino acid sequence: CASIVAPGDGYTF.

This CDR3 reads CASSEASGVTGGYTF. DNA for the CDR3: TGTGCCAGCAGTGAAGCCTCCGGGGTAACTGGGGGCTACACCTTC. The chain has TRBV6-1 and TRBJ1-2; D unclear. Germline CDR1 and CDR2: MNHNS and SASEGT. V lost 0 bases and J 8 bases, leaving 16 bases between the germline ends. The CDR3 is 15 amino acids.